This T cell receptor beta chain appears in the sequencing data of a study of cytomegalovirus exposure and HLA in healthy donors. The overall study: In a previous analysis, around 110 million unique TCR beta sequences were found from roughly 200 million T cells.

The CDR3 totals 13 residues. J gave up 4 bases and V 6 bases, and 5 bases lay outside the gene matches. The germline CDR1 and CDR2 sequences are KGHSH and LQKENI. In the PCR, 60 Vbeta and 13 Jbeta primers were used. TCRdb's table, derived via immunoSEQ multiplex PCR, lists solely in-frame clones and lacks some. This sample has 300,000 or so clones, with 84% found just once. The origin of this receptor is a woman aged 40 to 55 in good health and CMV-seropositive. The specimen was PBMCs. The chain couples TRBV18 to TRBJ2-7, with TRBD1 matching 8 bases. The CDR3 spells CASSGQEKYEQYF. CDR3 bases: TGTGCCAGCTCGGGACAGGAGAAATACGAGCAGTACTTC.